Shown below are 25 T cell receptor beta chains from a single sample sequenced in a study of technical replicates of blood from a handful of donors. Repertoires were generated with immunoSEQ multiplex PCR, while TCRdb's copy carries only in-frame clones and drops some. This repertoire shows about 70,000 clones, roughly 97% found once; its top ten account for over 0.2%. Material for sequencing was T cells isolated from PBMCs. The receptor source for this set is a human donor in good health.

The J gene is TRBJ2-3, the V gene TRBV9; D unresolved. CDR1 is SGDLS and CDR2 is YYNGEE in the germline V gene. The CDR3 totals 13 residues. V shed 0 bases and J shed 6 bases, with 8 bases lying between them. The CDR3 loop is CASSVDREDTQYF. DNA of the CDR3: TGTGCCAGCAGCGTAGACCGAGAGGATACGCAGTATTTT.

The rearrangement links TRBV27 to TRBJ1-4; D perhaps matches TRBD1 (6 bases). The germline V gene encodes CDR1 MNHEY and CDR2 SMNVEV (reference sequence). This CDR3 has 15 residues. V dropped 0 bases and J dropped 4 bases, with 9 bases sitting between them. The CDR3 spells CASSLSGTYNEKLFF. CDR3 coding DNA: TGTGCCAGCAGTTTATCGGGGACATATAATGAAAAACTGTTTTTT.

J is TRBJ1-2 and V is TRBV7-6; no clear D. CDR1 SGHVS and CDR2 FNYEAQ come from the germline V gene. This CDR3 spans 12 amino acids. V lost 5 bases, J lost 5 bases, and 9 bases lay in between. Written as DNA, the CDR3 is TGTGCCAGCAGCCCTATCGAGTATGGCTACACCTTC. It translates to CASSPIEYGYTF. Combining the CDR3 with reference TRBV7-6 and TRBJ1-2 gives the whole variable domain GAGVSQSPRYKVTKRGQDVALRCDPISGHVSLYWYRQALGQGPEFLTYFNYEAQQDKSGLPNDRFSAERPEGSISTLTIQRTEQRDSAMYRCASSPIEYGYTFGSGTRLTVV.

The chain links TRBV11-2 to TRBJ1-6; D not certain. This CDR3 contains 15 residues. Germline V gives CDR1 SGHAT, CDR2 FQNNGV. Trimming took off 2 bases at V and 0 bases at J, with 5 bases between the two ends. The CDR3 nucleotides read TGTGCCAGCAGCTTACGAGCCTCCTATAATTCACCCCTCCACTTT. Its translation: CASSLRASYNSPLHF.

The rearrangement joins TRBV7-9 to TRBJ1-4; 7 positions agree with TRBD1. V was pared by 1 base and J by 5 bases, with 4 bases of the junction left unmatched. Germline CDR1 reads SEHNR; CDR2 reads FQNEAQ (reference sequence). The CDR3 is 15 amino acids. The CDR3 DNA reads TGTGCCAGCAGCTTAGGCGCAGGGGGGAATGAAAAACTGTTTTTT. Translated, it gives CASSLGAGGNEKLFF. Variable domain in full (rest from reference TRBV7-9 and TRBJ1-4): DTGVSQNPRHKITKRGQNVTFRCDPISEHNRLYWYRQTLGQGPEFLTYFQNEAQLEKSRLLSDRFSAERPKGSFSTLEIQRTEQGDSAMYLCASSLGAGGNEKLFFGSGTQLSVL.

The chain uses TRBV5-1 and TRBJ1-5, with 9 bases lining up with TRBD1. V lost 2 bases to trimming and J lost 6 bases; unmatched junction nucleotides: 12. Looked up from germline, CDR1 is SGHRS and CDR2 is YFSETQ. The CDR3 runs 17 residues. The CDR3 coding sequence is TGCGCCAGCAGCTTTGGGGACGGGGGACAGGGAAGTCAGCCCCAGCATTTT. It is translated as CASSFGDGGQGSQPQHF.

V usage is TRBV6-5 and J usage is TRBJ2-1; weak D call: TRBD2 (6 bases). In germline, CDR1 is MNHEY, CDR2 SVGAGI. The CDR3 has 12 residues. The V end was cut by 6 bases, the J end by 6 bases, with 9 bases between. The DNA for the CDR3 is TGTGCCAGCAGCCCCGGGAGCAATGAGCAGTTCTTC. Encoded protein: CASSPGSNEQFF.

J is TRBJ2-1 and V is TRBV5-1; D possibly corresponds to TRBD2 (5 bases). Germline V CDR1 and CDR2: SGHRS, YFSETQ. Trimming stripped 2 bases from V and 7 bases from J, with 13 bases between. This CDR3 is 14 amino acids long. CDR3 sequence: CASSFEGAENEQFF. The DNA for the CDR3 is TGCGCCAGCAGCTTCGAGGGAGCGGAGAATGAGCAGTTCTTC.

The chain uses TRBV27 and TRBJ2-7; no reliable D call. Germline V gene data show CDR1 as MNHEY and CDR2 as SMNVEV (reference sequence). V was shortened by 1 base and J by 2 bases, with 9 bases between the two germline ends. This CDR3 comprises 14 residues. The CDR3 reads CASSLFPATYEQYF. For the CDR3, the DNA is TGTGCCAGCAGTTTATTCCCAGCGACCTACGAGCAGTACTTC.

The V gene is TRBV7-9, the J gene TRBJ2-1, with TRBD2 matching 10 bases. V shed 2 bases and J 6 bases; nucleotides not matched to a gene: 4. CDR1 and CDR2 (germline): SEHNR, FQNEAQ (reference sequence). The CDR3 totals 15 residues. The CDR3 loop is CASSLTLAGPNEQFF. In nucleotides, the CDR3 is TGTGCCAGCAGCTTAACACTAGCGGGACCCAATGAGCAGTTCTTC.

The chain combines TRBV4-1 with TRBJ2-2, with D perhaps TRBD2 (6 bases). The CDR3 spans 17 residues. CDR1 and CDR2 (germline): MGHRA, YSYEKL. The V end lost 0 bases, the J end lost 2 bases, and 13 bases lay between the germline ends. CDR3 sequence reads: CASSQDRGKVNTGELFF. The CDR3 nucleotides are TGCGCCAGCAGCCAAGACCGGGGGAAGGTAAACACCGGGGAGCTGTTTTTT.

This chain connects TRBV10-3 to TRBJ1-3, with 7 bases matching TRBD1. The CDR3 extends over 15 amino acids. With V trimmed by 3 bases and J by 9 bases, 11 bases remained unmatched. CDR1 is ENHRY, CDR2 SYGVKD, per germline. The CDR3 sequence: CAISDSGQDVGTIYF. The CDR3 nucleotides are TGTGCCATCAGTGATTCCGGACAGGATGTGGGCACCATATATTTT.

The genes are TRBV5-4 and TRBJ2-3, with 7 bases fitting TRBD1. Germline V lookup: CDR1 SGHNT, CDR2 YYREEE (reference sequence). CDR3 length equals 14 residues. The V gene end was trimmed by 4 bases and the J gene end by 4 bases; junction bases not matched to a gene: 6. DNA of the CDR3: TGTGCCAGCAGCCATGAGACAGGGTCAGATACGCAGTATTTT. Its protein product is CASSHETGSDTQYF.

V is TRBV12-2 and J is TRBJ2-5; TRBD1 is taken as the D call from the table, unchecked against the DNA. TRBV12-2 is described as a pseudogene. This CDR3 region has 16 residues. The DNA of the CDR3 is TGTGCAAGTCGCTTAGCAGACAGCCATTACCAAGAGACCCAGTACTTC. Its protein product is CASRLADSHYQETQYF.

The V call is TRBV6-5, the J call TRBJ2-7, with TRBD1 matching 7 bases. After removal of 6 bases from V and 7 bases from J, the junction contained 9 bases not matched to a gene. This CDR3 has 13 residues. Germline V gives CDR1 MNHEY, CDR2 SVGAGI. The CDR3 DNA follows: TGTGCCAGCAGGACCCCGACAGGGCCAGAGCAGTACTTC. It codes for CASRTPTGPEQYF.

The CDR3 is CASGLAGGTYEQYF. The CDR3 DNA is TGCGCCAGCGGACTAGCGGGAGGTACGTACGAGCAGTACTTC. This chain joins TRBV10-1 and TRBJ2-7; 14 bases line up with TRBD2. CDR1 and CDR2 (germline): WNHNN, SYGVQD (reference sequence). The CDR3 loop spans 14 amino acids. V was pared by 8 bases and J by 4 bases, with 4 bases of the junction left unmatched.

This rearrangement joins TRBV7-9 to TRBJ1-4, with D hard to call. Germline CDR1 reads SEHNR; CDR2 reads FQNEAQ (reference sequence). V was shortened by 6 bases and J by 8 bases, with 10 bases between the two germline ends. The CDR3 consists of 12 residues. CDR3 nucleotide sequence: TGTGCCAGCAGTCACGCGGAAGAAAAACTGTTTTTT. Translation gives CASSHAEEKLFF.

V and J are TRBV4-2 and TRBJ2-3; 16 positions match TRBD2. This CDR3 spans 16 amino acids. Germline V lookup: CDR1 LGHNA, CDR2 YNFKEQ. V trimming: 4 bases; J trimming: 4 bases; junction bases outside the gene matches: 2. CDR3 DNA: TGTGCCAGCAGCCCCGGGACTAGCGGGGGGGCAGATACGCAGTATTTT. This encodes CASSPGTSGGADTQYF.

In this sample, this clone turned up once. The V gene is TRBV5-4, the J gene TRBJ2-3, with D perhaps matching TRBD1 (5 bases). Germline V gives CDR1 SGHNT, CDR2 YYREEE (reference sequence). Between the trimmed V and J ends, which lost 0 bases and 3 bases, there was a span of 11 bases. This CDR3 region has 15 residues. The CDR3 reads CASSLAGQGTDTQYF. The CDR3, as DNA: TGTGCCAGCAGCTTGGCTGGTCAGGGTACAGATACGCAGTATTTT.

The V gene is TRBV12-5, the J gene TRBJ1-1, with a tentative D call TRBD1 (6 bases). The V and J ends lost 0 bases and 2 bases respectively, with 13 bases between them. The CDR3 extends over 16 amino acids. Germline CDR1 and CDR2: LGHNT and FRNRAP. CDR3 residues: CASGLVPPDSNTEAFF. The CDR3 region has the DNA TGTGCTAGTGGTTTGGTCCCACCGGACAGTAACACTGAAGCTTTCTTT.

This clone is a singleton in its sample. V is TRBV5-4 and J is TRBJ2-1; perhaps TRBD2 as D (6 bases). The CDR3 contains 14 residues. Per the germline V gene, CDR1 is SGHNT and CDR2 is YYREEE (reference sequence). Trimming left V 5 bases short and J 12 bases short, with 21 bases between. The CDR3 DNA reads TGTGCCAGCAGACCCTATGGAGGGGCCGCCCGGCAGTTCTTC. Translating it yields CASRPYGGAARQFF.

The J gene is TRBJ2-7, the V gene TRBV5-4; TRBD1 aligns across 7 bases. The junction had 11 bases not matched to a gene; V was cut back by 3 bases and J by 2 bases. Per germline, CDR1 SGHNT and CDR2 YYREEE (reference sequence). The CDR3 runs 16 residues. The CDR3 here is CASSSSSRQGAYEQYF. CDR3 nucleotide sequence: TGTGCCAGCAGCTCCTCCTCCCGACAGGGCGCCTACGAGCAGTACTTC.

The chain joins TRBV29-1 to TRBJ2-2; 15 bases are a match to TRBD2. CDR3 length: 18 residues. The V segment lost 4 bases and the J segment 1 base; nucleotides outside the gene matches: 7. Germline-derived CDR1 and CDR2 are SQVTM and ANQGSEA. The CDR3 DNA sequence: TGCAGCGTTGCTCTTAAGGGACTAGCGGGGGGGAACACCGGGGAGCTGTTTTTT. Amino acid sequence: CSVALKGLAGGNTGELFF.

The chain couples TRBV6-5 to TRBJ1-4, with D unresolved. This CDR3 is 13 amino acids long. V was pared by 0 bases and J by 8 bases, with 7 bases between. Germline CDR1 reads MNHEY; CDR2 reads SVGAGI. CDR3 DNA sequence: TGTGCCAGCAGTTACTCGCGGGCGGAAAAACTGTTTTTT. This translates into CASSYSRAEKLFF.

The V gene is TRBV5-8, the J gene TRBJ2-7; a weak D match, TRBD2 (6 bases). CDR3 length equals 14 residues. In germline, CDR1 is SGHTS, CDR2 YDEGEE. V was cut by 3 bases and J by 4 bases, with 14 bases left in between. CDR3 in DNA: TGTGCCAGCAGCTCGCTGGGGGGTTTATACGAGCAGTACTTC. Translated: CASSSLGGLYEQYF.